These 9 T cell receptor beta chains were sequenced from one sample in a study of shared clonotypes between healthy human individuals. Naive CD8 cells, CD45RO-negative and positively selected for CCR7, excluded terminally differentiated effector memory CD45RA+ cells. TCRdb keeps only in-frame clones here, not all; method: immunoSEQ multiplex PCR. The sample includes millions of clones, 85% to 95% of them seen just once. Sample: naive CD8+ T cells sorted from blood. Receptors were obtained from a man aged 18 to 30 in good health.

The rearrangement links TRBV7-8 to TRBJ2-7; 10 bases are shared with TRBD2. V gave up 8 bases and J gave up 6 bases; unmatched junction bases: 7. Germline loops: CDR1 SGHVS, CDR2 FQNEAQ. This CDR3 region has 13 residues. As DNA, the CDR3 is TGTGCCAGCGGGCTAGCGGGAGACCTCGAGCAGTACTTC. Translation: CASGLAGDLEQYF.

The CDR3 here is CASTPTGVNTEAFF. The CDR3, as DNA: TGTGCCAGCACTCCGACAGGTGTGAACACTGAAGCTTTCTTT. This chain links TRBV6-5 with TRBJ1-1; tentative D call: TRBD1 (6 bases). Trimming stripped 7 bases from V and 0 bases from J, with 12 bases between. The V gene's germline CDR1 is MNHEY and CDR2 SVGAGI. This CDR3 is built from 14 residues.

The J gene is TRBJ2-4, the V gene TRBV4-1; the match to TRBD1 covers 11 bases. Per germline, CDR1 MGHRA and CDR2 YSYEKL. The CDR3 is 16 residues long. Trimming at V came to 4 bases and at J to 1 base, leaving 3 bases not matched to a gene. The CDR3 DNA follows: TGCGCCAGCAGCCTTAGGGACAGGGGGGCCAAAAACATTCAGTACTTC. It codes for CASSLRDRGAKNIQYF.

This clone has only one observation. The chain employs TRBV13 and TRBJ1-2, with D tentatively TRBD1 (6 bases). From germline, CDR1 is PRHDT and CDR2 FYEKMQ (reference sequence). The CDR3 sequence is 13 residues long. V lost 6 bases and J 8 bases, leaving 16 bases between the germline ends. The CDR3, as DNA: TGTGCCAGCAGTCCACAGGGAGGCTGGGGCTACACCTTC. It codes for CASSPQGGWGYTF. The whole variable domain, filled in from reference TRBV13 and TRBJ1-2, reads AAGVIQSPRHLIKEKRETATLKCYPIPRHDTVYWYQQGPGQDPQFLISFYEKMQSDKGSIPDRFSAQQFSDYHSELNMSSLELGDSALYFCASSPQGGWGYTFGSGTRLTVV.

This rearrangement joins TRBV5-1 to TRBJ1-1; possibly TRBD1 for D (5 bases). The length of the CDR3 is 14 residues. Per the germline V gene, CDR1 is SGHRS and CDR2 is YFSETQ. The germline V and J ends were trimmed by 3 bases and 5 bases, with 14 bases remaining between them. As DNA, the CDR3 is TGCGCCAGCAGCTCAACAGAGGGACGAACTGAAGCTTTCTTT. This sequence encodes CASSSTEGRTEAFF. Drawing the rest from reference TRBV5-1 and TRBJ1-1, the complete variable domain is KAGVTQTPRYLIKTRGQQVTLSCSPISGHRSVSWYQQTPGQGLQFLFEYFSETQRNKGNFPGRFSGRQFSNSRSEMNVSTLELGDSALYLCASSSTEGRTEAFFGQGTRLTVV.

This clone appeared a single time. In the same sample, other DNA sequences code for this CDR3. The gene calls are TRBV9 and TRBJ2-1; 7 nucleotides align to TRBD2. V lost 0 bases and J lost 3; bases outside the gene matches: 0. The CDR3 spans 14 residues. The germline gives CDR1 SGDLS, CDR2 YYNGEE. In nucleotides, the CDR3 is TGTGCCAGCAGCGTAGGGACTAGCTACAATGAGCAGTTCTTC. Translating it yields CASSVGTSYNEQFF.

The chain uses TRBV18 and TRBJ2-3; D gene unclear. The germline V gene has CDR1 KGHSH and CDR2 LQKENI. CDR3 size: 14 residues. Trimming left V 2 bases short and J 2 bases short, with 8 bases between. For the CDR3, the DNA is TGTGCCAGCTCACCAGACGATCTCACAGATACGCAGTATTTT. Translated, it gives CASSPDDLTDTQYF.

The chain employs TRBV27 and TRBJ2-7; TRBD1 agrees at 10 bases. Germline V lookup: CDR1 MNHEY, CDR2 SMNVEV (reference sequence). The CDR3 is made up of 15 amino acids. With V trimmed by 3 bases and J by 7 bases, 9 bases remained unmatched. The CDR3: CASSFFGTGVEEQYF. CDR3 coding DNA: TGTGCCAGCAGTTTCTTCGGGACAGGGGTTGAAGAGCAGTACTTC.

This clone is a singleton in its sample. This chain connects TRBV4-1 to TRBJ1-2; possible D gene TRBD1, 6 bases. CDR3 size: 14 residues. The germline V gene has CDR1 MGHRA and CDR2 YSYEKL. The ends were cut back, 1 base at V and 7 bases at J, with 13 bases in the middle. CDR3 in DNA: TGCGCCAGCAGCCAAGCACAGGGAGGCCCTGGCTACACCTTC. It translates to CASSQAQGGPGYTF.